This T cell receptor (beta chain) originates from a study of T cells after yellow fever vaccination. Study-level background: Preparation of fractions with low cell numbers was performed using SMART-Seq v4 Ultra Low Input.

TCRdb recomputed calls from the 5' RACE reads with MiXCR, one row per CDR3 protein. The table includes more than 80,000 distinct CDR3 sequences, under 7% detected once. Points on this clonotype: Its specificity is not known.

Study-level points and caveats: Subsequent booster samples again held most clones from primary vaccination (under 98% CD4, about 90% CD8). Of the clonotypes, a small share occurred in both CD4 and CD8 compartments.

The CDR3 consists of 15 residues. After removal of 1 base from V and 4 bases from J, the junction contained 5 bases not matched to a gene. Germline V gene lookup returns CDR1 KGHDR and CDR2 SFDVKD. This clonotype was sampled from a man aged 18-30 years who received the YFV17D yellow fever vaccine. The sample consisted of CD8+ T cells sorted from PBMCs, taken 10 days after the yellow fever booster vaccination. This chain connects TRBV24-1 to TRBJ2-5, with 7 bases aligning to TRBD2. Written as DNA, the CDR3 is TGTGCCACCAGTGATTTCGCTAGCGGAAGAGAGACCCAGTACTTC. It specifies CATSDFASGRETQYF.